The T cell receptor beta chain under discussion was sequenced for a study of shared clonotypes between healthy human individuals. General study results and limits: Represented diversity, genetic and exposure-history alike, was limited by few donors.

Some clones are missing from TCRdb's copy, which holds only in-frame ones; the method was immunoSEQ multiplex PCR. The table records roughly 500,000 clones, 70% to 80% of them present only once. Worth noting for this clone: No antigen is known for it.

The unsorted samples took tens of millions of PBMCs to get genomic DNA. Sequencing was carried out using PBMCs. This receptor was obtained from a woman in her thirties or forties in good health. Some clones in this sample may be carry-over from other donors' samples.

CDR3 in amino acids: CASSVFPQMNTEAFF. CDR3 sequence (DNA): TGTGCCAGCAGTGTATTTCCACAAATGAACACTGAAGCTTTCTTT. The chain couples TRBV27 to TRBJ1-1; no definite D call. This CDR3 is 15 amino acids long. CDR1 MNHEY and CDR2 SMNVEV come from the germline V gene (reference sequence). Trimming shortened V by 5 bases and J by 0 bases, and 13 bases separated the two germline ends.